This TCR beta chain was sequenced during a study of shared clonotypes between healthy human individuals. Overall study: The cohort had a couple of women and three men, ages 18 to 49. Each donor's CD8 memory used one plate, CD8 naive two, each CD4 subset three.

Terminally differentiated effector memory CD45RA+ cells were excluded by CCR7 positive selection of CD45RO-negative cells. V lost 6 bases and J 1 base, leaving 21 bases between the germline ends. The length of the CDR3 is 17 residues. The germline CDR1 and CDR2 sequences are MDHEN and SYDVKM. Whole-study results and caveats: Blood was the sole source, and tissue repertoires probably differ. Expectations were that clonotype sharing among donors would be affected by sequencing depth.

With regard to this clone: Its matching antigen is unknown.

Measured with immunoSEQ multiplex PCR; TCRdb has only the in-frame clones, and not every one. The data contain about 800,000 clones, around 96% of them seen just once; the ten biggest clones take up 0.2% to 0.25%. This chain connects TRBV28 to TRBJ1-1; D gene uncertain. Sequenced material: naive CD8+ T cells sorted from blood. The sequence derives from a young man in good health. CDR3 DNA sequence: TGTGCCAGCAGGGGAGGGAGGATCTACCGTAGGAACACTGAAGCTTTCTTT. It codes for CASRGGRIYRRNTEAFF.